This T cell receptor beta chain was captured by sequencing in a study of identical twins. Findings and caveats of the study: Abundant cord blood beta clonotypes carried fewer insertions; memory repertoires showed none.

This clonotype was seen many times. Its antigen is not identified. Unique molecular identifiers were present on the cDNA, which also gained a universal primer site by template switching. TCRdb recomputed calls from the 5' RACE reads with MiXCR, one row per CDR3 protein. This repertoire shows about 300,000 distinct CDR3 sequences, 9% to 15% found once; its top ten account for just over 7%. The V and J ends lost 4 bases and 7 bases, in that order; junction bases with no gene match: 9. CDR3 length equals 13 residues. The germline CDR1 and CDR2 sequences are SQVTM and ANQGSEA. These same data were also listed under a study on yellow fever vaccine responses in identical twins.

Sequenced: CD8+ T cells sorted from blood. The sequence derives from a woman between 18 and 29 years old in good health. V is TRBV29-1 and J is TRBJ2-5, with 7 bases lining up with TRBD2. This CDR3 is CSVVPGQRGTQYF. In nucleotides, the CDR3 is TGCAGCGTTGTCCCAGGCCAGCGGGGGACCCAGTACTTC.